These 32 T cell receptor beta chains were sequenced from one sample in a study of T cells in Graves' hyperthyroidism and ophthalmopathy. Amplification targeted TCR beta CDR3 regions from RNA transcripts. In the first-round RT-PCR of the TCR CDR3, the HTBI primer set was used. MiXCR, run by TCRdb on the multiplex PCR reads, gives a single entry per CDR3 protein. This sample yields approximately 400,000 distinct CDR3 sequences, of which roughly 25% are seen a single time; more than 60% belongs to the top ten. The sequenced sample consisted of blood. All receptors come from a man between 50 and 59 years old with Graves' hyperthyroidism.

The gene calls are TRBV10-3 and TRBJ2-7; the match to TRBD2 covers 14 bases. The germline V gene has CDR1 ENHRY and CDR2 SYGVKD. The CDR3 sequence is 14 residues long. The V gene end was trimmed by 6 bases and the J gene end by 6 bases; junction bases not matched to a gene: 4. Here the CDR3 reads CAIRGLAGVGEQYF. For the CDR3, the DNA is TGTGCCATCAGGGGACTAGCGGGAGTGGGCGAGCAGTACTTC.

To note about this clonotype: A much larger clone sits a single nucleotide away, making a read error possible. This chain uses TRBV13 with TRBJ2-1; TRBD2 agrees at 7 bases. CDR1 is PRHDT, CDR2 FYEKMQ, per germline (reference sequence). The CDR3 is made up of 16 amino acids. The CDR3, as DNA: TGTGCCAGCAGCCCAGGATATGGCGGGGACTACAATGACCAGTTCTTC. This encodes CASSPGYGGDYNDQFF. Complete variable domain (other parts from reference TRBV13 and TRBJ2-1): AAGVIQSPRHLIKEKRETATLKCYPIPRHDTVYWYQQGPGQDPQFLISFYEKMQSDKGSIPDRFSAQQFSDYHSELNMSSLELGDSALYFCASSPGYGGDYNDQFFGPGTRLTVL.

This chain connects TRBV6-5 to TRBJ2-4; D is unresolved. Germline V lookup: CDR1 MNHEY, CDR2 SVGAGI. V dropped 4 bases and J dropped 1 base, with 14 bases sitting between them. The CDR3 loop spans 16 amino acids. CDR3 nucleotides: TGTGCCAGCAGTTCGCGCGGCCTTGGGGCCAAAAACATTCAGTACTTC. Its protein is CASSSRGLGAKNIQYF.

This clonotype was seen many times. Here the CDR3 reads CASSYGGSTEAFF. CDR3 sequence (DNA): TGTGCCAGCAGTTACGGGGGAAGCACTGAAGCTTTCTTT. The chain employs TRBV6-6 and TRBJ1-1, with a possible D match to TRBD1 (5 bases). The CDR3 contains 13 residues. Germline V gene sequence: CDR1 MNHNY, CDR2 SVGAGI (reference sequence). V shed 2 bases and J shed 4 bases, with 8 bases lying between them.

This clonotype appeared a few times. This chain links TRBV7-9 with TRBJ1-5; perhaps TRBD1 as D (6 bases). The CDR3 spans 16 residues. CDR1 is SEHNR and CDR2 is FQNEAQ in the germline V gene (reference sequence). V was clipped by 0 bases and J by 2 bases, with 11 bases between them. The chain's CDR3 is CASSLAHGGGNQPQHF. The CDR3 region has the DNA TGTGCCAGCAGCTTAGCGCACGGGGGCGGCAATCAGCCCCAGCATTTT.

With respect to this clonotype: This clone may be a read error of a much larger clone one base away. This chain connects TRBV7-2 to TRBJ2-3; 16 bases match TRBD2. V gave up 5 bases and J gave up 6 bases; unmatched junction bases: 8. The CDR3 length is 17 residues. Germline lookup yields CDR1 SGHTA and CDR2 FQGNSA. CDR3: CASSPQGLAGGRDTQYF. The CDR3 nucleotides read TGTGCCAGCAGCCCCCAGGGACTAGCGGGAGGGAGGGATACGCAGTATTTT.

This clonotype was counted at least ten times. This rearrangement joins TRBV3-1 to TRBJ2-1; 10 nucleotides line up with TRBD2. V lost 8 bases and J lost 6; bases outside the gene matches: 7. Looked up from germline, CDR1 is LGHDT and CDR2 is YNNKEL (reference sequence). The CDR3 runs to 14 residues. The CDR3 reads CASRGTSDPNEQFF. The CDR3 nucleotides are TGTGCCAGCCGCGGGACTAGCGACCCCAATGAGCAGTTCTTC.

This clonotype occurred a few times. V is TRBV5-1 and J is TRBJ2-3; TRBD2 matches 11 bases. V trimming: 1 base; J trimming: 1 base; junction bases outside the gene matches: 5. There are 17 residues in the CDR3. In germline, CDR1 is SGHRS, CDR2 YFSETQ. The CDR3 loop is CASSLLGLADRTDTQYF. The DNA of the CDR3 is TGCGCCAGCAGCTTGTTGGGACTAGCGGACCGCACAGATACGCAGTATTTT.

The sample holds a few counts of this clonotype. The rearrangement joins TRBV6-1 to TRBJ1-2; D may be TRBD1 (5 bases). Per the germline V gene, CDR1 is MNHNS and CDR2 is SASEGT. The CDR3 contains 15 residues. Trimming pared 2 bases from V and 0 bases from J, leaving 10 bases between. CDR3 protein: CASSEWGVPNYGYTF. In DNA, the CDR3 is TGTGCCAGCAGTGAATGGGGGGTCCCTAACTATGGCTACACCTTC.

This chain joins TRBV15 and TRBJ2-7; D perhaps matches TRBD1 (7 bases). Germline lookup yields CDR1 LNHNV and CDR2 YYDKDF (reference sequence). This CDR3 is 15 amino acids long. Trimming stripped 4 bases from V and 4 bases from J, with 17 bases between. The CDR3 sequence is CATSKSGEGAYEQYF. The DNA of the CDR3 is TGTGCCACCAGCAAGTCGGGAGAGGGGGCGTACGAGCAGTACTTC.

This clonotype appeared many times. The chain links TRBV24-1 to TRBJ2-1, with 7 bases fitting TRBD2. Germline-derived CDR1 and CDR2 are KGHDR and SFDVKD. The CDR3 has 15 amino acids. Trimming cost V 7 bases and J 1 base; bases outside gene matches: 6. DNA of the CDR3: TGTGCCACCAGCGACGGACTAGGGTCCTACAATGAGCAGTTCTTC. Translated: CATSDGLGSYNEQFF.

This clonotype was seen a handful of times. The chain has TRBV12-5 and TRBJ2-1; perhaps TRBD2 as D (7 bases). Germline-derived CDR1 and CDR2 are LGHNT and FRNRAP. The CDR3 totals 16 residues. V shed 0 bases and J shed 6 bases, with 15 bases lying between them. The CDR3 nucleotides are TGTGCTAGTGGTTTGGTAGTGGGGGGGCCCACCAATGAGCAGTTCTTC. Translation: CASGLVVGGPTNEQFF.

This chain joins TRBV2 and TRBJ2-7; no clear D gene. Trimming cost V 7 bases and J 2 bases, with 12 bases left between them. Germline-derived CDR1 and CDR2 are SNHLY and FYNNEI. The CDR3 is made up of 13 amino acids. The CDR3 DNA sequence: TGTGCCAGCACCGTACTGCCTACCTACGAGCAGTACTTC. This encodes CASTVLPTYEQYF.

The chain joins TRBV5-1 to TRBJ2-1, with TRBD2 identical over 7 bases. The V segment lost 2 bases and the J segment 14 bases; nucleotides outside the gene matches: 4. Germline loops: CDR1 SGHRS, CDR2 YFSETQ. This CDR3 is 11 amino acids long. CDR3 residues: CASSFIRGEFF. Written as DNA, the CDR3 is TGCGCCAGCAGCTTTATCCGGGGGGAGTTCTTC.

This clonotype occurred a few times. The V gene is TRBV4-1, the J gene TRBJ2-1; 7 bases are a match to TRBD1. The CDR3 has 14 amino acids. V lost 4 bases and J lost 9; bases outside the gene matches: 9. Looked up from germline, CDR1 is MGHRA and CDR2 is YSYEKL. For the CDR3, the DNA is TGCGCCAGCAGCCCCGGGACAGCCTATCGTGAGCAGTTCTTC. This translates into CASSPGTAYREQFF.

The chain recombines TRBV20-1 with TRBJ1-2, with D unresolved. The CDR3 covers 15 residues. V lost 0 bases to trimming and J lost 4 bases, with 15 bases between them. The germline CDR1 and CDR2 sequences are DFQATT and SNEGSKA (reference sequence). CDR3 loop: CSARDPGKGGYGYTF. CDR3 nucleotide sequence: TGCAGTGCTAGAGATCCCGGAAAGGGAGGCTATGGCTACACCTTC.

This sequence joins TRBV20-1 and TRBJ2-1, with D perhaps matching TRBD1 (5 bases). In germline, CDR1 is DFQATT, CDR2 SNEGSKA (reference sequence). CDR3 length: 15 residues. Between the trimmed V and J ends, which lost 3 bases and 0 bases, there was a span of 12 bases. CDR3 sequence: CSARTGHDSYNEQFF. CDR3 DNA: TGCAGTGCTAGGACTGGACACGACTCCTACAATGAGCAGTTCTTC.

This clonotype has only a few counts. The chain uses TRBV12-3 or TRBV12-4 and TRBJ1-4, with D uncertain. This CDR3 region has 14 residues. With 3 bases removed from V and 0 bases from J, the gap between germline ends came to 5 bases. In DNA form, the CDR3 reads TGTGCCAGCAGTTTGGCGGCAACTAATGAAAAACTGTTTTTT. It encodes CASSLAATNEKLFF.

V is TRBV5-1 and J is TRBJ2-5; possibly TRBD1 or TRBD2 for D (5 bases each). The CDR3 has 16 amino acids. The germline CDR1 and CDR2 sequences are SGHRS and YFSETQ. V was pared by 5 bases and J by 5 bases, with 22 bases between. This CDR3 is CASRENSGTPHETQYF. The CDR3 DNA reads as TGCGCCAGCAGAGAGAATTCCGGGACCCCCCATGAGACCCAGTACTTC.

This clonotype has more than one count but fewer than ten. The gene calls are TRBV29-1 and TRBJ2-6; D is perhaps TRBD1 (5 bases). The CDR3 extends over 15 amino acids. CDR1 is SQVTM and CDR2 is ANQGSEA in the germline V gene. With 2 bases removed from V and 4 bases from J, the gap between germline ends came to 12 bases. The CDR3 DNA reads TGCAGCGTTGAAATTGGACACTCGGGGGCCAACGTCCTGACTTTC. It encodes CSVEIGHSGANVLTF.

Ten or more counts support this clonotype. This chain links TRBV28 with TRBJ1-1; D might be TRBD1 (6 bases). Per germline, CDR1 MDHEN and CDR2 SYDVKM. This CDR3 is 13 amino acids long. The ends were cut back, 6 bases at V and 4 bases at J, with 12 bases in the middle. The CDR3 loop is CASSPWGATEAFF. DNA of the CDR3: TGTGCCAGCAGCCCCTGGGGGGCCACTGAAGCTTTCTTT.

This clonotype appeared a few times. The chain carries TRBV2 and TRBJ1-1; possible D gene TRBD1, 5 bases. The germline gives CDR1 SNHLY, CDR2 FYNNEI. CDR3 length equals 14 residues. Between the trimmed V and J ends, which lost 8 bases and 1 base, there was a span of 14 bases. Here the CDR3 reads CASFGGAENTEAFF. DNA for the CDR3: TGTGCCAGCTTTGGTGGGGCGGAGAACACTGAAGCTTTCTTT.

This clonotype was observed a handful of times. The V gene is TRBV7-2, the J gene TRBJ2-3; TRBD2 matches 11 bases. V lost 2 bases to trimming and J lost 5 bases; unmatched junction nucleotides: 3. This CDR3 comprises 15 residues. Per the germline V gene, CDR1 is SGHTA and CDR2 is FQGNSA. Here the CDR3 reads CASSLILAGGDTQYF. The CDR3, as DNA: TGTGCCAGCAGCTTAATCCTAGCGGGAGGAGATACGCAGTATTTT. The full variable domain, rest sourced from reference TRBV7-2 and TRBJ2-3, is GAGVSQSPSNKVTEKGKDVELRCDPISGHTALYWYRQSLGQGLEFLIYFQGNSAPDKSGLPSDRFSAERTGGSVSTLTIQRTQQEDSAVYLCASSLILAGGDTQYFGPGTRLTVL.

This clonotype was found many times. The chain recombines TRBV6-5 with TRBJ1-2; D is undetermined. This CDR3 region has 12 residues. The ends were cut back, 3 bases at V and 8 bases at J, with 10 bases in the middle. The germline V gene encodes CDR1 MNHEY and CDR2 SVGAGI. CDR3 DNA sequence: TGTGCCAGCAGTTATCGGGAGGGCGGCTACACCTTC. Its translation: CASSYREGGYTF.

This clonotype was found a few times. The chain joins TRBV4-1 to TRBJ1-2, with a possible D match to TRBD1 (6 bases). V was pared by 0 bases and J by 4 bases, with 18 bases between. CDR3 size: 17 residues. The germline gives CDR1 MGHRA, CDR2 YSYEKL. The CDR3 coding sequence is TGCGCCAGCAGCCAAGATCCAATCCGGACAGTTTCCTATGGCTACACCTTC. Translation: CASSQDPIRTVSYGYTF.

This clonotype has a count of ten or more. The chain links TRBV28 to TRBJ2-7; D might be TRBD2 (5 bases). The V and J ends lost 6 bases and 1 base respectively, with 16 bases between them. Germline V lookup: CDR1 MDHEN, CDR2 SYDVKM. The CDR3 has 15 residues. In DNA form, the CDR3 reads TGTGCCAGCAGGCCAGGACTCTTAGGTTCCTACGAGCAGTACTTC. It translates to CASRPGLLGSYEQYF.

This clonotype has just a few counts. The genes are TRBV5-1 and TRBJ2-7, with TRBD2 matching 10 bases. With 1 base clipped from V and 2 bases from J, the junction kept 12 bases outside the gene matches. This CDR3 has 18 amino acids. CDR1 is SGHRS, CDR2 YFSETQ, per germline. The CDR3 here is CASSLRASGSALTYEQYF. CDR3 coding DNA: TGCGCCAGCAGCTTGCGGGCTAGCGGGAGCGCCCTTACCTACGAGCAGTACTTC.

This clonotype came up a few times. The rearrangement links TRBV12-3 or TRBV12-4 to TRBJ2-1; 11 bases are a match to TRBD2. This CDR3 contains 15 residues. The V and J ends lost 3 bases and 9 bases, in that order; junction bases with no gene match: 7. The CDR3 sequence: CASSFRSGRAGEQFF. CDR3 DNA: TGTGCCAGCAGTTTTCGTAGCGGGAGGGCCGGTGAGCAGTTCTTC.

The chain couples TRBV6-1 to TRBJ1-1; tentative D call: TRBD1 (6 bases). V was shortened by 1 base and J by 1 base, with 13 bases between the two germline ends. There are 16 residues in the CDR3. Per germline, CDR1 MNHNS and CDR2 SASEGT. The CDR3 spells CASSEGGRLTNTEAFF. CDR3 DNA: TGTGCCAGCAGTGAAGGGGGGCGGCTTACGAACACTGAAGCTTTCTTT.

This clonotype was found a few times. The chain carries TRBV12-3 or TRBV12-4 and TRBJ2-3, with 9 bases lining up with TRBD1. The junction had 4 bases not matched to a gene; V was cut back by 11 bases and J by 1 base. This CDR3 spans 13 amino acids. CDR3 amino acids: CAVRDRGTDTQYF. CDR3 sequence (DNA): TGTGCCGTCCGGGACAGGGGCACAGATACGCAGTATTTT.

The chain uses TRBV5-1 and TRBJ1-5; the match to TRBD1 covers 8 bases. Germline V CDR1 and CDR2: SGHRS, YFSETQ. J gave up 7 bases and V 4 bases, and 7 bases lay outside the gene matches. The CDR3 loop spans 14 amino acids. In nucleotides, the CDR3 is TGCGCCAGCAGCAAATCGACAGGGGAACAGCCCCAGCATTTT. Protein: CASSKSTGEQPQHF.

This clonotype was picked up a small number of times. J is TRBJ1-1 and V is TRBV6-1; D not certain. This CDR3 comprises 16 residues. Germline V gives CDR1 MNHNS, CDR2 SASEGT. CDR3 residues: CTGDPPPRGLNTEAFF. In DNA, the CDR3 is TGTACCGGAGATCCCCCGCCGAGAGGGCTGAACACTGAAGCTTTCTTT.